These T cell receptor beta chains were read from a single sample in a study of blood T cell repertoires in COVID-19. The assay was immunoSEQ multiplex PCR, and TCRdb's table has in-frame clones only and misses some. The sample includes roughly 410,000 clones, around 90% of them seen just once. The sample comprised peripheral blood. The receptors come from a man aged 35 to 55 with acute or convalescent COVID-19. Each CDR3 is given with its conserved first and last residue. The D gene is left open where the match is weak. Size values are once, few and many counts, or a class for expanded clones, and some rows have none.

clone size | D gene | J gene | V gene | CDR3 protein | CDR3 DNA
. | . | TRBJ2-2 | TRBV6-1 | CASSEASGAGELFF | TGTGCCAGCAGTGAAGCCAGCGGAGCCGGGGAGCTGTTTTTT
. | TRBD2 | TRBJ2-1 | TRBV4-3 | CASSQDILAGEQFF | TGCGCCAGCAGCCAAGACATATTAGCGGGTGAGCAGTTCTTC
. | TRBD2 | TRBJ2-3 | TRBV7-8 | CASSLVAGGYTDTQYF | TGTGCCAGCAGCTTAGTAGCGGGGGGCTACACAGATACGCAGTATTTT
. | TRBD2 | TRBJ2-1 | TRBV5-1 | CASSPPSSGDYNEQFF | TGCGCCAGCAGCCCGCCGTCTAGCGGAGACTACAATGAGCAGTTCTTC
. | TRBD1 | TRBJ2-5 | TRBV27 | CASRGRYRGRRETQYF | TGTGCCAGCAGAGGAAGGTACAGGGGGCGCAGGGAGACCCAGTACTTC
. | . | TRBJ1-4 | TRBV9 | CASSPGMSNEKLFF | TGTGCCAGCAGCCCCGGGATGTCGAATGAAAAACTGTTTTTT
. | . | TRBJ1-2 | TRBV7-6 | CASSLGFGGGSYGYTF | TGTGCCAGCAGCTTAGGGTTTGGGGGGGGTTCCTATGGCTACACCTTC
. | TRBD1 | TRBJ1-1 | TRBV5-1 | CASSSRTGMTEAFF | TGCGCCAGCAGCTCGAGGACAGGTATGACTGAAGCTTTCTTT
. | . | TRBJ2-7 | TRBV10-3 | CAIRASYEQYF | TGTGCCATCAGGGCCTCCTACGAGCAGTACTTC
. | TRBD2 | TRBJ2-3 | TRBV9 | CASSAQTSAFTDTQYF | TGTGCCAGCAGCGCCCAAACTAGCGCCTTCACAGATACGCAGTATTTT
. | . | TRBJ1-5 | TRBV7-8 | CASSPRGGGNQPQHF | TGTGCCAGCAGCCCGAGGGGGGGCGGCAATCAGCCCCAGCATTTT
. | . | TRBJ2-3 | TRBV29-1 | CSARAARGDTQYF | TGCAGCGCCCGAGCGGCACGGGGAGATACGCAGTATTTT
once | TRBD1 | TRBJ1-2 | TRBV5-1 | CASSWDRVDYGYTF | TGCGCCAGCAGCTGGGACAGGGTGGACTATGGCTACACCTTC
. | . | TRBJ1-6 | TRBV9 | CASSFQGINSPLHF | TGTGCCAGCAGCTTCCAGGGTATTAATTCACCCCTCCACTTT
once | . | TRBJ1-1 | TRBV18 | CASSPSPGDTEAFF | TGTGCCAGCTCACCATCTCCCGGGGACACTGAAGCTTTCTTT
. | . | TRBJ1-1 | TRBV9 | CASSPGSRGTEAFF | TGTGCCAGCAGCCCTGGCTCTCGCGGCACTGAAGCTTTCTTT
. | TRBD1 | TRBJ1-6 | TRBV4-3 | CASSQGQGNSPLHF | TGCGCCAGCAGCCAAGGACAGGGGAATTCACCCCTCCACTTT
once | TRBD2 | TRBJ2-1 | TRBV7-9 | CATGTGTSGNNEQFF | TGTGCCACCGGAACCGGGACTAGCGGAAACAATGAGCAGTTCTTC
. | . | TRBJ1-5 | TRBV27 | CASSAQTAGSNQPQHF | TGTGCCAGCAGTGCCCAGACAGCTGGGAGCAATCAGCCCCAGCATTTT
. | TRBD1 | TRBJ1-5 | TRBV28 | CASSSSRTGGDNQPQHF | TGTGCCAGCAGTTCCTCCCGGACAGGGGGCGACAATCAGCCCCAGCATTTT
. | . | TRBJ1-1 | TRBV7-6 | CASSLEPPIPNTEAFF | TGTGCCAGCAGCTTAGAACCGCCTATTCCCAACACTGAAGCTTTCTTT
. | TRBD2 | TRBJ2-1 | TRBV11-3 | CASSLEGGPGNEQFF | TGTGCCAGCAGCTTAGAGGGAGGGCCGGGTAATGAGCAGTTCTTC